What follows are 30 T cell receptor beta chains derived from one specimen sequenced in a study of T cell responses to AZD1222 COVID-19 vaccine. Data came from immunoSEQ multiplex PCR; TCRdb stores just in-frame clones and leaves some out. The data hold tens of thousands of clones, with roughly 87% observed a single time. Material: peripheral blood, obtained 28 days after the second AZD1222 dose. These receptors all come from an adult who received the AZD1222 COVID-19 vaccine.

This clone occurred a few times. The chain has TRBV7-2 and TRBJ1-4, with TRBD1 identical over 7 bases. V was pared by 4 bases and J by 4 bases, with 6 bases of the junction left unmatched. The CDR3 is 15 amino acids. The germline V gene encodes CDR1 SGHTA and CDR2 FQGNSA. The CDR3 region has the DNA TGTGCCAGCAGCTGGGTGAGGGACAGTAATGAAAAACTGTTTTTT. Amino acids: CASSWVRDSNEKLFF.

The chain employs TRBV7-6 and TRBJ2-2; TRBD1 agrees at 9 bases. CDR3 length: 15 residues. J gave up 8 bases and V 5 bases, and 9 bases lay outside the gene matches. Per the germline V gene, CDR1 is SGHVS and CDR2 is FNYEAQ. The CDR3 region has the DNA TGTGCCAGCAGCCTGACAGGGGGAATGGGTGGGGAGCTGTTTTTT. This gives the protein CASSLTGGMGGELFF.

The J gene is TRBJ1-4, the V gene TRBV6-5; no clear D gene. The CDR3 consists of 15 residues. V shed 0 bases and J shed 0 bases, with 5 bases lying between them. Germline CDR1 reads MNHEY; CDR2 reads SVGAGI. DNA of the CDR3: TGTGCCAGCAGTTACTCAGCACCAACTAATGAAAAACTGTTTTTT. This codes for CASSYSAPTNEKLFF.

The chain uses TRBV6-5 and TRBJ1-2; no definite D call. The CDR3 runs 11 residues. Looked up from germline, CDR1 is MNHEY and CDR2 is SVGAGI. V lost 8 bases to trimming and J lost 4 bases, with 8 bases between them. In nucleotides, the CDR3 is TGTGCCAGCTCGTCGGGCTATGGCTACACCTTC. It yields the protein CASSSGYGYTF.

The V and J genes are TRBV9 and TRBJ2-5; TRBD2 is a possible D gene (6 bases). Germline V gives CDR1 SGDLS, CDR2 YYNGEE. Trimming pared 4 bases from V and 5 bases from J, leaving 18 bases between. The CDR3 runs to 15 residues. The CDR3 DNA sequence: TGTGCCAGCAGCCCCCGGAGGGTGGTAGAGGAGACCCAGTACTTC. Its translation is CASSPRRVVEETQYF.

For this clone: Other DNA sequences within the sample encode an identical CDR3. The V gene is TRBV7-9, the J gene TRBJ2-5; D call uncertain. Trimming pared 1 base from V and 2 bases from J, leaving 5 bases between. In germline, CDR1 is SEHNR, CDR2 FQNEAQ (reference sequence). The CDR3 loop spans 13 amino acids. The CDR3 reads CASSLGGQETQYF. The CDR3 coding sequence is TGTGCCAGCAGCTTAGGGGGACAAGAGACCCAGTACTTC.

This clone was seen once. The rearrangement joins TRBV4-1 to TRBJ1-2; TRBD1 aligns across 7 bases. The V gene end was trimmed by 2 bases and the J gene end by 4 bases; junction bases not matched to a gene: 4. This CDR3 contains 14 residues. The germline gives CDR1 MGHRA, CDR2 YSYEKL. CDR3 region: CASSQNRGGYGYTF. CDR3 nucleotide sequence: TGCGCCAGCAGCCAAAACAGGGGTGGCTATGGCTACACCTTC.

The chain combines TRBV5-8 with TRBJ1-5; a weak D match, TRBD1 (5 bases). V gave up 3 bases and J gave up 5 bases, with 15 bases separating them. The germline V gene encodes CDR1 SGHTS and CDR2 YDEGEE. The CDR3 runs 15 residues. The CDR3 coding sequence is TGTGCCAGCAGCTCTTGGGGCAGGTACGATCAGCCCCAGCATTTT. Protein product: CASSSWGRYDQPQHF.

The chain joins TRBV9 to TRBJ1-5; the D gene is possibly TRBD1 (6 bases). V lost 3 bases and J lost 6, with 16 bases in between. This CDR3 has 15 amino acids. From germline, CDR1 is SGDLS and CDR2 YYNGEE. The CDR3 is CASSAQGRVGQPQHF. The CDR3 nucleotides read TGTGCCAGCAGCGCTCAGGGGAGGGTCGGTCAGCCCCAGCATTTT. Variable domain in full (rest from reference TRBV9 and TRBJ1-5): DSGVTQTPKHLITATGQRVTLRCSPRSGDLSVYWYQQSLDQGLQFLIQYYNGEERAKGNILERFSAQQFPDLHSELNLSSLELGDSALYFCASSAQGRVGQPQHFGDGTRLSIL.

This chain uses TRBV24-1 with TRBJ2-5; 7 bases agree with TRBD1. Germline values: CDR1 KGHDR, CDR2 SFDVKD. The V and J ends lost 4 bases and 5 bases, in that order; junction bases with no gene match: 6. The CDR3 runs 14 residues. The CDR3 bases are TGTGCCACCAGTGAACGACAGGGTGTTGAGACCCAGTACTTC. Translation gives CATSERQGVETQYF.

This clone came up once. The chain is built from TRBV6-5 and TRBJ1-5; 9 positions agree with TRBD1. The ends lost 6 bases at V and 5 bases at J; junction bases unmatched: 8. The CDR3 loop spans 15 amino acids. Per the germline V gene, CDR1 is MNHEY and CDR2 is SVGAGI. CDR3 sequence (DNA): TGTGCCAGCAGGGGAAACAGGGGGCTGGATCAGCCCCAGCATTTT. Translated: CASRGNRGLDQPQHF.

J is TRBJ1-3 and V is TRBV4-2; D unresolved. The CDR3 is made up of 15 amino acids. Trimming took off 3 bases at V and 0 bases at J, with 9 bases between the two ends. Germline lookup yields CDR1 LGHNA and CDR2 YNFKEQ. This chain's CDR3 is CASSQEGSSGNTIYF. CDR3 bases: TGTGCCAGCAGCCAGGAGGGAAGCTCTGGAAACACCATATATTTT.

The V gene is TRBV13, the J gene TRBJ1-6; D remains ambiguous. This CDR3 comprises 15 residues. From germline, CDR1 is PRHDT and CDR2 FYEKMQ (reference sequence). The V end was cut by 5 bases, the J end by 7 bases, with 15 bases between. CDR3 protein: CASSVDLQLNSPLHF. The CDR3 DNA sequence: TGTGCCAGCAGCGTCGATTTGCAGCTAAATTCACCCCTCCACTTT.

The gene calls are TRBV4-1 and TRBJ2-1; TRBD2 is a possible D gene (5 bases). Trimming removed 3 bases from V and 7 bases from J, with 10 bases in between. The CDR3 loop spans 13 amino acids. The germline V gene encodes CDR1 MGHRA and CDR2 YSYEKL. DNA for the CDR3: TGCGCCAGCAGCCACGGGGTTTTGAATGAGCAGTTCTTC. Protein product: CASSHGVLNEQFF.

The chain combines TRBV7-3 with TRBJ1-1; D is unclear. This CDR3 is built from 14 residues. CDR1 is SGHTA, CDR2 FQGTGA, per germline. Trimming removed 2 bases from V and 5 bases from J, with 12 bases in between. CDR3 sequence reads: CASSLGVLGTEAFF. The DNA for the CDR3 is TGTGCCAGCAGCTTAGGGGTGTTGGGTACTGAAGCTTTCTTT.

CDR3 amino acids: CASSEWLEHDTQYF. In nucleotides, the CDR3 is TGTGCCAGCAGTGAATGGTTAGAGCACGATACGCAGTATTTT. This chain connects TRBV25-1 to TRBJ2-3, with unresolved D. Germline-derived CDR1 and CDR2 are MGHDK and SYGVNS. The V and J ends lost 1 base and 6 bases respectively, with 11 bases between them. The CDR3 consists of 14 residues.

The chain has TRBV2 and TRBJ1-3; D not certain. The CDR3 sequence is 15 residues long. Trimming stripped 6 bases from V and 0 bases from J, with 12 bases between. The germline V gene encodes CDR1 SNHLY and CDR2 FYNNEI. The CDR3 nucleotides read TGTGCCAGCAGGGCCCTTCAAGCCTCTGGAAACACCATATATTTT. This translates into CASRALQASGNTIYF.

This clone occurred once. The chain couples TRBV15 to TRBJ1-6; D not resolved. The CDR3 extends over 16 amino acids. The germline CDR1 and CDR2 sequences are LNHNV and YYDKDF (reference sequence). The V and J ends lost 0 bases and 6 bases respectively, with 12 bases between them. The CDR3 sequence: CATSRDLLILNSPLHF. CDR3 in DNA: TGTGCCACCAGCAGAGATTTATTGATTCTTAATTCACCCCTCCACTTT. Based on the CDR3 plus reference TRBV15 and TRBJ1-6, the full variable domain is DAMVIQNPRYQVTQFGKPVTLSCSQTLNHNVMYWYQQKSSQAPKLLFHYYDKDFNNEADTPDNFQSRRPNTSFCFLDIRSPGLGDTAMYLCATSRDLLILNSPLHFGNGTRLTVT.

The CDR3: CASSVDPLAGGVGEQFF. The CDR3 nucleotides read TGTGCCAGCAGCGTAGATCCTCTAGCGGGGGGTGTTGGGGAGCAGTTCTTC. The V gene is TRBV9, the J gene TRBJ2-1, with 11 bases aligning to TRBD2. The CDR3 has 17 amino acids. The V gene end was trimmed by 0 bases and the J gene end by 10 bases; junction bases not matched to a gene: 12. Germline CDR1 is SGDLS and CDR2 is YYNGEE.

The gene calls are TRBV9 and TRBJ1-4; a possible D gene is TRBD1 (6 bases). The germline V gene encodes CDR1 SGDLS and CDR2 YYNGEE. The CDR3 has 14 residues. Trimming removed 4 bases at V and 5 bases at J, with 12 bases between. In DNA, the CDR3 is TGTGCCAGCAGCCAGGGGCCCCGAAATGAAAAACTGTTTTTT. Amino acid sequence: CASSQGPRNEKLFF.

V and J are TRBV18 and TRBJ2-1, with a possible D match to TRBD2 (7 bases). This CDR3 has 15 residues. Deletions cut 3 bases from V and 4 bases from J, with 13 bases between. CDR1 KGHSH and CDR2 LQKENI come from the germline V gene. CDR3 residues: CASSPGAGAYNEQFF. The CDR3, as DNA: TGTGCCAGCTCACCTGGTGCGGGGGCGTACAATGAGCAGTTCTTC. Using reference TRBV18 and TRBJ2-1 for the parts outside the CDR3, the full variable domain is NAGVMQNPRHLVRRRGQEARLRCSPMKGHSHVYWYRQLPEEGLKFMVYLQKENIIDESGMPKERFSAEFPKEGPSILRIQQVVRGDSAAYFCASSPGAGAYNEQFFGPGTRLTVL.

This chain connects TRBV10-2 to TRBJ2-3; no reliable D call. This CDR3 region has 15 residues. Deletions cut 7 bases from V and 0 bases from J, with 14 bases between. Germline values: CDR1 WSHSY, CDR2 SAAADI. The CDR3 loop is CASIRDPASTDTQYF. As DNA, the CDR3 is TGCGCCAGCATACGAGACCCCGCGAGCACAGATACGCAGTATTTT.

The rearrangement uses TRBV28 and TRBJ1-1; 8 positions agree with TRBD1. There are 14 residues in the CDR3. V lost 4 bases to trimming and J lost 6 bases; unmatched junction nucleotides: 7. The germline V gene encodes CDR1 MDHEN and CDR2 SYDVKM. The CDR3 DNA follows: TGTGCCAGCAGTTCAATGGACAGGGAACCTGAAGCTTTCTTT. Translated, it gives CASSSMDREPEAFF.

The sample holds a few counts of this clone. The CDR3 DNA reads as TGTGCCAGCAGTGATCGCCGCGGACAAGATACCTACGAGCAGTACGTC. This gives the protein CASSDRRGQDTYEQYV. This chain uses TRBV6-1 with TRBJ2-7, with D possibly being TRBD1 (5 bases). The CDR3 runs to 16 residues. V lost 3 bases and J 2 bases, leaving 17 bases between the germline ends. Germline V gene lookup returns CDR1 MNHNS and CDR2 SASEGT.

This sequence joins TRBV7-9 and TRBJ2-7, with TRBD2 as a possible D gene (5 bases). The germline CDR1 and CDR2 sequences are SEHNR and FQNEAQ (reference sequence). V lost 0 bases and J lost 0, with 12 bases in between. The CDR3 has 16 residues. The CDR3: CASSLAGEGASYEQYF. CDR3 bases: TGTGCCAGCAGCTTAGCGGGCGAGGGCGCCTCCTACGAGCAGTACTTC.

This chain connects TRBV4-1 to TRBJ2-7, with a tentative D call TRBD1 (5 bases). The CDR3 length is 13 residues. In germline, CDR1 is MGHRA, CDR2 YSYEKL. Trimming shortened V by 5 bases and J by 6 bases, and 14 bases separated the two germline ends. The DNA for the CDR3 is TGCGCCAGCAGCTCGCAGGGTTCGCGCGAGCAGTACGTC. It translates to CASSSQGSREQYV.

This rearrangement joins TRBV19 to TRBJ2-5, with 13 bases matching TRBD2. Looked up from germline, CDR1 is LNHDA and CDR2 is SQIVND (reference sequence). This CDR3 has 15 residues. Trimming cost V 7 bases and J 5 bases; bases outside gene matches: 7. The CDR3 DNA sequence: TGTGCCAGTAAAACCGGACTAGCGGGGGTTGAGACCCAGTACTTC. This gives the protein CASKTGLAGVETQYF.

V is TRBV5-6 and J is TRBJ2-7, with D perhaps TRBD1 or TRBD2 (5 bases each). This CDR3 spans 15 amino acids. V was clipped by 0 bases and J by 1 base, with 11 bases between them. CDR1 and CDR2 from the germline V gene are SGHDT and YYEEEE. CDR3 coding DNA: TGTGCCAGCAGCTTGGTGTCGGGGCTGTCCTACGAGCAGTACTTC. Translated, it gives CASSLVSGLSYEQYF.

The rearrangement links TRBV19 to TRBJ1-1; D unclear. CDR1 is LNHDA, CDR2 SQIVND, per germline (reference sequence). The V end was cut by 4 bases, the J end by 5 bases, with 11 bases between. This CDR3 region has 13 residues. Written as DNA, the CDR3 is TGTGCCAGTAGTACACTGGGAAGGACTGAAGCTTTCTTT. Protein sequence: CASSTLGRTEAFF.

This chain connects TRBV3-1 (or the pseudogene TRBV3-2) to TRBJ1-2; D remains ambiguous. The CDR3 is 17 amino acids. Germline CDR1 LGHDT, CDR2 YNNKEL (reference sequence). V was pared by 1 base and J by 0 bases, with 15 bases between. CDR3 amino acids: CASSQVFRQDSNYGYTF. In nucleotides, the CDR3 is TGTGCCAGCAGCCAAGTTTTTCGCCAGGACTCTAACTATGGCTACACCTTC.